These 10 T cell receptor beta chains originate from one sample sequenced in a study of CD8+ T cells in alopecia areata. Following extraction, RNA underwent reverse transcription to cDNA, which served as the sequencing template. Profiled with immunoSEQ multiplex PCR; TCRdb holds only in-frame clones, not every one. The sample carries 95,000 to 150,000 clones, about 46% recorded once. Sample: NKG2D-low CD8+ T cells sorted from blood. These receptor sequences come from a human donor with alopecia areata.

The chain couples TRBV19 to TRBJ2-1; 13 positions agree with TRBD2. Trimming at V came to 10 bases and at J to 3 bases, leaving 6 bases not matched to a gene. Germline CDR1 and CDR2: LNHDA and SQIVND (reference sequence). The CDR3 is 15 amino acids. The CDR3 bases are TGTGCCACCGGACTAGCGGGGGACATCTACAATGAGCAGTTCTTC. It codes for CATGLAGDIYNEQFF.

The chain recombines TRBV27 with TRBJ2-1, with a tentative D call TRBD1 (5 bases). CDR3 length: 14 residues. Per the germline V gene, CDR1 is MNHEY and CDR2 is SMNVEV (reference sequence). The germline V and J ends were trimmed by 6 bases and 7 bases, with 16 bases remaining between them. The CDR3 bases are TGTGCCAGCAGCCGTAGGGGCTATGCGAATGAGCAGTTCTTC. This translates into CASSRRGYANEQFF.

The CDR3 region is CSVETASGREEEQFF. The CDR3 DNA sequence: TGCAGCGTTGAGACGGCTAGCGGGAGGGAGGAGGAGCAGTTCTTC. V usage is TRBV29-1 and J usage is TRBJ2-1; 12 bases are a match to TRBD2. The CDR3 sequence is 15 residues long. Germline V lookup: CDR1 SQVTM, CDR2 ANQGSEA. V shed 3 bases, J shed 10 bases, and the junction held 10 bases outside the gene matches.

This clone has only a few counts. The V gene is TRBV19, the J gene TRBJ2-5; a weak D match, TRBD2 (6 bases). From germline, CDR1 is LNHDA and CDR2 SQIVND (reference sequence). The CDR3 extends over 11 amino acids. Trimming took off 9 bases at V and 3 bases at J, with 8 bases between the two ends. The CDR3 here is CASREEETQYF. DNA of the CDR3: TGTGCCAGCAGGGAGGAAGAGACCCAGTACTTC. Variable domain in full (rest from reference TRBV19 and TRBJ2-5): DGGITQSPKYLFRKEGQNVTLSCEQNLNHDAMYWYRQDPGQGLRLIYYSQIVNDFQKGDIAEGYSVSREKKESFPLTVTSAQKNPTAFYLCASREEETQYFGPGTRLLVL.

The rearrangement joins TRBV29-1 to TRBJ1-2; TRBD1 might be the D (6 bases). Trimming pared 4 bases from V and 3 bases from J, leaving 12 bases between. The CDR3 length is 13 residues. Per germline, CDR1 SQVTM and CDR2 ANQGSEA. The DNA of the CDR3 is TGCAGCGTTGTGTTGACAGGTGACTATGGCTACACCTTC. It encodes CSVVLTGDYGYTF.

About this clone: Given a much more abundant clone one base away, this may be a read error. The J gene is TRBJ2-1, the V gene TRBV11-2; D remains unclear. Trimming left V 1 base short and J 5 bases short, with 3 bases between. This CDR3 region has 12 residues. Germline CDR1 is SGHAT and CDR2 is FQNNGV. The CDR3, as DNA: TGTGCCAGCAGCTTAGCGGACAATGAGCAGTTCTTC. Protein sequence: CASSLADNEQFF.

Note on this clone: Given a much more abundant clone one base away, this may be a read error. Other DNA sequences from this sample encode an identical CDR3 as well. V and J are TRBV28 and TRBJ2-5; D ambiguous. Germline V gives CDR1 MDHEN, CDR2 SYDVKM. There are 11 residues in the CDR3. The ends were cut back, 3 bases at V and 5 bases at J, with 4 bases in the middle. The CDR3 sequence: CASSFGETQYF. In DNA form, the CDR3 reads TGTGCCAGCAGTTTTGGGGAGACCCAGTACTTC.

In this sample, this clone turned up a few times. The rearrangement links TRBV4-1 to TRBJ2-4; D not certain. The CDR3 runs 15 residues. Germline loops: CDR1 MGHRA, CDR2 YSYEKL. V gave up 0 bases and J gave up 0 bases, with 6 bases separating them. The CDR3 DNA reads TGCGCCAGCAGCCAAGATAAGGTAGCCAAAAACATTCAGTACTTC. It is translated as CASSQDKVAKNIQYF.

The CDR3: CASSVMHIQYF. Written as DNA, the CDR3 is TGTGCCAGCAGTGTGATGCACATTCAGTACTTC. This chain joins TRBV7-9 and TRBJ2-4; no firm D call. The CDR3 consists of 11 residues. Germline CDR1 reads SEHNR; CDR2 reads FQNEAQ (reference sequence). Trimming took off 6 bases at V and 8 bases at J, with 8 bases between the two ends.

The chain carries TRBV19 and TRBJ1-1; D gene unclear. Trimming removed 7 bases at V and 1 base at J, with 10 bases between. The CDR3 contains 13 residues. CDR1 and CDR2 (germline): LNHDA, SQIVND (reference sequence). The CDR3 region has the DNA TGTGCCAGTACCGCGGGAGGGAACACTGAAGCTTTCTTT. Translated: CASTAGGNTEAFF.